The next 15 T cell receptor beta chains were all read from a single sample in a study of Ad26.COV2.S vaccination and SARS-CoV-2 variants. Profiling relied on immunoSEQ multiplex PCR, and the TCRdb table lists in-frame clones only, not all of them. The data hold about 180,000 clones, with around 90% observed a single time. Sample: peripheral blood, taken after recovery from COVID-19. These receptors were collected from a human donor who had recovered from COVID-19.

The chain recombines TRBV3-1 (or the pseudogene TRBV3-2) with TRBJ1-1, with D uncertain. V lost 1 base, J lost 8 bases, and 5 bases lay in between. From germline, CDR1 is LGHDT and CDR2 YNNKEL (reference sequence). The CDR3 runs 11 residues. The CDR3, as DNA: TGTGCCAGCAGCCAAGCACAGGAAGCTTTCTTT. Protein product: CASSQAQEAFF.

Of note for this clone: Other DNA sequences in the same sample also yield this CDR3. This rearrangement joins TRBV30 to TRBJ1-1; unclear D gene. Germline assignment: CDR1 GTSNPN and CDR2 SVGIG (reference sequence). This CDR3 region has 13 residues. Trimming shortened V by 4 bases and J by 0 bases, and 9 bases separated the two germline ends. CDR3 bases: TGTGCCTGGACGGGATTCATGAACACTGAAGCTTTCTTT. Its translation is CAWTGFMNTEAFF.

The rearrangement uses TRBV15 and TRBJ1-1; the match to TRBD1 covers 9 bases. Germline V lookup: CDR1 LNHNV, CDR2 YYDKDF (reference sequence). The CDR3 has 17 amino acids. V lost 4 bases to trimming and J lost 0 bases; unmatched junction nucleotides: 9. The CDR3 reads CATSKLGTGLVNTEAFF. CDR3 coding DNA: TGTGCCACCAGCAAACTGGGGACAGGGCTTGTGAACACTGAAGCTTTCTTT.

The sample holds one count of this clone. CDR3 in amino acids: CATQNDSGNEQFF. The CDR3 DNA follows: TGTGCCACTCAAAATGACAGTGGCAATGAGCAGTTCTTC. J is TRBJ2-1 and V is TRBV2; TRBD1 is a possible D gene (5 bases). The V end lost 10 bases, the J end lost 6 bases, and 16 bases lay between the germline ends. The CDR3 runs to 13 residues. Germline V lookup: CDR1 SNHLY, CDR2 FYNNEI.

The chain links TRBV7-2 to TRBJ2-7, with D possibly TRBD2 on 6 matching bases. The germline gives CDR1 SGHTA, CDR2 FQGNSA. V was pared by 5 bases and J by 2 bases, with 10 bases between. The CDR3 has 13 amino acids. Here the CDR3 reads CASSRRTTYEQYF. The CDR3 nucleotides are TGTGCCAGCAGCCGGAGGACTACCTACGAGCAGTACTTC.

V usage is TRBV11-2 and J usage is TRBJ1-6; 8 nucleotides line up with TRBD1. The CDR3 is 16 amino acids. The V and J ends lost 1 base and 14 bases, in that order; junction bases with no gene match: 13. From germline, CDR1 is SGHAT and CDR2 FQNNGV. CDR3 loop: CASSLVPGQVIRTLHF. The DNA for the CDR3 is TGTGCCAGCAGCTTAGTTCCGGGACAGGTGATTCGAACCCTCCACTTT.

The chain uses TRBV7-2 and TRBJ2-1; 8 bases are shared with TRBD2. Germline values: CDR1 SGHTA, CDR2 FQGNSA. The V and J ends lost 1 base and 4 bases, in that order; junction bases with no gene match: 12. This CDR3 has 18 amino acids. CDR3 DNA sequence: TGTGCCAGCAGCTTAGTACCCAGACTAGCGCGTATTTACAATGAGCAGTTCTTC. Translated: CASSLVPRLARIYNEQFF. Full variable domain (missing parts from reference TRBV7-2 and TRBJ2-1): GAGVSQSPSNKVTEKGKDVELRCDPISGHTALYWYRQSLGQGLEFLIYFQGNSAPDKSGLPSDRFSAERTGGSVSTLTIQRTQQEDSAVYLCASSLVPRLARIYNEQFFGPGTRLTVL.

CDR3 in amino acids: CASSQGSYGDGYTF. For the CDR3, the DNA is TGTGCCAGCAGCCAAGGTAGTTATGGGGACGGCTACACCTTC. This chain connects TRBV3-1 (or the pseudogene TRBV3-2) to TRBJ1-2, with D possibly TRBD1 on 5 matching bases. The V end was cut by 1 base, the J end by 8 bases, with 14 bases between. This CDR3 contains 14 residues. Germline assignment: CDR1 LGHDT and CDR2 YNNKEL (reference sequence).

This chain uses TRBV6-5 with TRBJ2-3; 9 bases fit TRBD2. Germline V gene lookup returns CDR1 MNHEY and CDR2 SVGAGI. After removal of 6 bases from V and 2 bases from J, the junction contained 6 bases not matched to a gene. This CDR3 spans 15 amino acids. Here the CDR3 reads CASRSSGVFTDTQYF. CDR3 nucleotide sequence: TGTGCCAGCAGGTCTAGCGGGGTATTCACAGATACGCAGTATTTT.

This clone was observed once. J is TRBJ2-3 and V is TRBV4-1; possible D gene TRBD2, 6 bases. The CDR3 runs to 15 residues. Germline V gene data show CDR1 as MGHRA and CDR2 as YSYEKL. Trimming took off 4 bases at V and 0 bases at J, with 11 bases between the two ends. For the CDR3, the DNA is TGCGCCAGCAGCCTGACTAGGGGAAGCACAGATACGCAGTATTTT. As protein: CASSLTRGSTDTQYF.

CDR3 protein: CASSFGLVLESSYEQYF. CDR3 coding DNA: TGCGCCAGCAGCTTCGGGCTTGTCTTAGAAAGCTCCTACGAGCAGTACTTC. This chain links TRBV5-1 with TRBJ2-7; D gene unclear. The length of the CDR3 is 17 residues. The germline gives CDR1 SGHRS, CDR2 YFSETQ. With 2 bases removed from V and 0 bases from J, the gap between germline ends came to 18 bases.

The chain uses TRBV7-3 and TRBJ2-5, with 9 bases matching TRBD2. CDR3 size: 15 residues. Germline CDR1 and CDR2: SGHTA and FQGTGA. V shed 1 base and J 5 bases; nucleotides not matched to a gene: 5. The CDR3, as DNA: TGTGCCAGCAGCTTAAAAAGCGGGGGGCGGGAGACCCAGTACTTC. Translation: CASSLKSGGRETQYF.

The chain employs TRBV19 and TRBJ1-2, with a weak D call TRBD1 (6 bases). V lost 0 bases and J lost 8, with 25 bases in between. CDR3 length: 18 residues. The germline V gene encodes CDR1 LNHDA and CDR2 SQIVND (reference sequence). CDR3 bases: TGTGCCAGTAGTATAGATTTGGCAGGGGAAGAATCGTTGGGAGGCTACACCTTC. As protein: CASSIDLAGEESLGGYTF.

V and J are TRBV7-6 and TRBJ2-7; D perhaps matches TRBD2 (6 bases). V was cut by 5 bases and J by 2 bases, with 19 bases left in between. The germline gives CDR1 SGHVS, CDR2 FNYEAQ. This CDR3 is 16 amino acids long. CDR3 in DNA: TGTGCCAGCAGCCCCAACGTGGCTAGCGTAACCTACGAGCAGTACTTC. Amino acids: CASSPNVASVTYEQYF.

The chain is built from TRBV2 and TRBJ1-4; no reliable D call. CDR3 size: 11 residues. Germline V CDR1 and CDR2: SNHLY, FYNNEI. Trimming took off 1 base at V and 10 bases at J, with 4 bases between the two ends. The CDR3 coding sequence is TGTGCCAGCAGTGAAGACCGAAAACTGTTTTTT. This sequence encodes CASSEDRKLFF. Variable domain in full (rest from reference TRBV2 and TRBJ1-4): EPEVTQTPSHQVTQMGQEVILRCVPISNHLYFYWYRQILGQKVEFLVSFYNNEISEKSEIFDDQFSVERPDGSNFTLKIRSTKLEDSAMYFCASSEDRKLFFGSGTQLSVL.